This T cell receptor beta chain was obtained from a study of T cells in Graves' hyperthyroidism and ophthalmopathy. Study-level points and caveats: The model anticipated ophthalmopathy a median about 6.5 months pre-onset. Researchers report that a 13 V-J model separated ophthalmopathy from stable hyperthyroidism.

Orbital computed tomography, thyroid ultrasound, serum thyroxine and TRAb, and clinical symptoms together informed the diagnoses. Amplification targeted TCR beta CDR3 regions from RNA transcripts. An initial round of RT-PCR targeting the TCR CDR3 relied on the HTBI primer set. TCRdb reprocessed the multiplex PCR reads via MiXCR and lists one record per CDR3 protein. This table has almost 600,000 distinct CDR3 sequences, 11% to 15% appearing once. Trimming cost V 1 base and J 5 bases, with 5 bases left between them. CDR1 and CDR2 from the germline V gene are SGHDN and FVKESK. This CDR3 spans 12 amino acids. At least ten counts were recorded for this clonotype. Antigen specificity is unknown.

This clonotype originated in a woman in her twenties or thirties with Graves' hyperthyroidism that later progressed to Graves' ophthalmopathy. The sequenced material came from blood. The chain has TRBV14 and TRBJ2-5; D remains ambiguous. The CDR3: CASSQARETQYF. The CDR3 nucleotides read TGTGCCAGCAGCCAAGCGAGGGAGACCCAGTACTTC.